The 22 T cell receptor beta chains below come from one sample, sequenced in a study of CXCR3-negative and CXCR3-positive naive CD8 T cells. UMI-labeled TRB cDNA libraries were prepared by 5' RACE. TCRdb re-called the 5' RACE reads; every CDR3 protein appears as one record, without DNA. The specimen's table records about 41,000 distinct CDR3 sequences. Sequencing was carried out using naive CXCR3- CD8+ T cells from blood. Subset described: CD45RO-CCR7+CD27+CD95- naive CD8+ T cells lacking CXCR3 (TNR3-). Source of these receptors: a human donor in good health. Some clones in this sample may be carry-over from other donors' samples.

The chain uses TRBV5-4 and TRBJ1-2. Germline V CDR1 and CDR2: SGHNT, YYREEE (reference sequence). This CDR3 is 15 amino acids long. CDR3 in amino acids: CASSLTGVGDYGYTF.

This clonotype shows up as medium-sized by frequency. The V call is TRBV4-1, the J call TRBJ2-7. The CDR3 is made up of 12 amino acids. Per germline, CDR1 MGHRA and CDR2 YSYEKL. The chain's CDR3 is CASSGVDYEQYF.

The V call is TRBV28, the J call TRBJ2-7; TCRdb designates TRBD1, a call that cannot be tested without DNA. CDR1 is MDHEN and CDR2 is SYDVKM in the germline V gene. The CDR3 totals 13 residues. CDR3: CASRTGESYEQYF.

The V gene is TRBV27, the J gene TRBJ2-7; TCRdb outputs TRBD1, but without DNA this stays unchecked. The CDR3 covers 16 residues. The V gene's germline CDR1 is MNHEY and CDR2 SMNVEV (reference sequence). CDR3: CASSSLGGGNSYEQYF.

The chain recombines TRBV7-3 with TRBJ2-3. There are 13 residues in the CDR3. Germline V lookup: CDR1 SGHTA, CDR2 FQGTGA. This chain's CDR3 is CASRENTLDTQYF.

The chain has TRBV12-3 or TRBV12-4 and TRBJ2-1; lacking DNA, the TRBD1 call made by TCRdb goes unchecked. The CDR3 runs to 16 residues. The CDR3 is CASSRPQGWDYNEQFF.

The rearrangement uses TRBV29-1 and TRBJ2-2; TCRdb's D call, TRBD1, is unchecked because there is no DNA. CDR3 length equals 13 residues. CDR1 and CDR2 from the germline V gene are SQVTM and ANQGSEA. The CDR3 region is CGVEARERGELFF.

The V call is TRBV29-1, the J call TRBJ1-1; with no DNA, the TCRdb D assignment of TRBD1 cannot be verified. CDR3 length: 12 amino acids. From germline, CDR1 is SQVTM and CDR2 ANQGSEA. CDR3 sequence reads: CSAPVVGTEAFF.

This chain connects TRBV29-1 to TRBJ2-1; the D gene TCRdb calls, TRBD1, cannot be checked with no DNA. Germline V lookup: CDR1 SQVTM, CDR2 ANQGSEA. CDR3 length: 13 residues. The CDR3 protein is CSVEGTGWNEQFF.

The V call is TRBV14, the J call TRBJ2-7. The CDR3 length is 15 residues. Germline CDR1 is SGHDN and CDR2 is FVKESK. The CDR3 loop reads CASSQGPRGSYEQYF.

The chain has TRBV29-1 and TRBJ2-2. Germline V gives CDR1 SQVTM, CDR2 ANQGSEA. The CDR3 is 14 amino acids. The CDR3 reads CSVRWDWNTGELFF.

CDR3 amino acids: CASSQGSLDEQFF. The chain employs TRBV4-3 and TRBJ2-1. This CDR3 spans 13 amino acids. Germline CDR1 is LGHNA and CDR2 is YSLEER.

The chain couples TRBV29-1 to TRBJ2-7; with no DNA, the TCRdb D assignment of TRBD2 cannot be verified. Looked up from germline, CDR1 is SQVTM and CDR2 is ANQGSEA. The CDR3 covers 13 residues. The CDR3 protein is CSVITRDSYEQYF.

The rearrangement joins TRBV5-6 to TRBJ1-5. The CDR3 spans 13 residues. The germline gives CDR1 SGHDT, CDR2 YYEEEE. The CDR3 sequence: CASSLGSQQPQHF.

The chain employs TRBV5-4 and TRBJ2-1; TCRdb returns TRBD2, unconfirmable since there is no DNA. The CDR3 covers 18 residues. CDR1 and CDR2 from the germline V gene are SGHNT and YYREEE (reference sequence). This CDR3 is CASSSYNPTSGRENEQFF.

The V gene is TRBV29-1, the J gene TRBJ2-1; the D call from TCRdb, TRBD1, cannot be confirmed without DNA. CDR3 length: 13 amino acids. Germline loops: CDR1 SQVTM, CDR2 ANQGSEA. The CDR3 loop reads CSVERQAYNEQFF.

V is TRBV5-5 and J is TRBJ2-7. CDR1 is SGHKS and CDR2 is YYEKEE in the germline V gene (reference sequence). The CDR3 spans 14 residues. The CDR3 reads CASSWMDGAYEQYF.

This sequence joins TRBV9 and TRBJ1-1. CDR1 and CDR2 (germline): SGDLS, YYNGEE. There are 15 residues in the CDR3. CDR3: CASSVDKGVNTEAFF.

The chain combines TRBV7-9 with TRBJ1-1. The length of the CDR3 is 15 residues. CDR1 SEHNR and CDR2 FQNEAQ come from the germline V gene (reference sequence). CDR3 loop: CASSTHTTTAPEAFF. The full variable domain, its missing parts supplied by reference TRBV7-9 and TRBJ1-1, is DTGVSQNPRHKITKRGQNVTFRCDPISEHNRLYWYRQTLGQGPEFLTYFQNEAQLEKSRLLSDRFSAERPKGSFSTLEIQRTEQGDSAMYLCASSTHTTTAPEAFFGQGTRLTVV.

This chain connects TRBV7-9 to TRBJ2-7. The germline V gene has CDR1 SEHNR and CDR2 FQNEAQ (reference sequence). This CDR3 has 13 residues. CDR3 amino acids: CASSLAASYEQYF.

The CDR3 sequence is CASSLSGLAYNEQFF. This sequence joins TRBV5-1 and TRBJ2-1; no DNA is available, so the TRBD2 call from TCRdb remains unchecked. Per the germline V gene, CDR1 is SGHRS and CDR2 is YFSETQ. The CDR3 is 15 residues long.

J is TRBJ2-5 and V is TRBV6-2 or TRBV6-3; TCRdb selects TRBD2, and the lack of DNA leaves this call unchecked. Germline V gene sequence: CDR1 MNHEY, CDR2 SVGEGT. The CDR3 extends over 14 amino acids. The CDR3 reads CASSYGTLQETQYF.